These 27 T cell receptor beta chains were all obtained from the same sample, sequenced in a study of cytomegalovirus exposure and HLA in healthy donors. It was with 60 Vbeta and 13 Jbeta primers that the PCR ran. The method was immunoSEQ multiplex PCR; TCRdb's version includes in-frame clones alone and lacks a portion of them. The sample consists of about 170,000 clones, approximately 88% of them appearing once. Input material: PBMCs. Source of these receptors: a boy under 10 years old in good health and CMV-seronegative.

This clone was seen a few times. The V call is TRBV13, the J call TRBJ1-3, with 9 bases matching TRBD1. The CDR3 consists of 14 residues. V lost 3 bases to trimming and J lost 6 bases; unmatched junction nucleotides: 3. From germline, CDR1 is PRHDT and CDR2 FYEKMQ (reference sequence). In DNA, the CDR3 is TGTGCCAGCAGCTTGGGACAGGGACCAAACACCATATATTTT. It yields the protein CASSLGQGPNTIYF.

The chain uses TRBV10-3 and TRBJ1-2, with 8 bases lining up with TRBD1. The CDR3 sequence is 15 residues long. With 0 bases clipped from V and 3 bases from J, the junction kept 3 bases outside the gene matches. The germline CDR1 and CDR2 sequences are ENHRY and SYGVKD. The CDR3 reads CAISESRGHDYGYTF. The CDR3 bases are TGTGCCATCAGTGAGTCCAGGGGGCATGACTATGGCTACACCTTC.

The chain uses TRBV5-4 and TRBJ2-7, with 11 bases fitting TRBD2. This CDR3 has 16 amino acids. With 2 bases clipped from V and 0 bases from J, the junction kept 4 bases outside the gene matches. Germline V gives CDR1 SGHNT, CDR2 YYREEE (reference sequence). CDR3 nucleotide sequence: TGTGCCAGCAGCTTAGTAACTAGCGGGAGCTCCTACGAGCAGTACTTC. As protein: CASSLVTSGSSYEQYF.

The rearrangement joins TRBV7-6 to TRBJ2-3, with 7 bases that match TRBD2. The trim removed 9 bases at V and 1 base at J, leaving 13 bases unmatched. The CDR3 has 16 amino acids. From germline, CDR1 is SGHVS and CDR2 FNYEAQ. DNA for the CDR3: TGTGCCAGTTCGTTATCGGGCCTAGCGGGCACAGATACGCAGTATTTT. It specifies CASSLSGLAGTDTQYF. Combining the CDR3 with reference TRBV7-6 and TRBJ2-3 gives the whole variable domain GAGVSQSPRYKVTKRGQDVALRCDPISGHVSLYWYRQALGQGPEFLTYFNYEAQQDKSGLPNDRFSAERPEGSISTLTIQRTEQRDSAMYRCASSLSGLAGTDTQYFGPGTRLTVL.

This clone was counted a few times. This CDR3 reads CATSRDRLLSSYNEQFF. In DNA, the CDR3 is TGTGCCACCAGCAGAGATAGACTCTTGAGCTCCTACAATGAGCAGTTCTTC. The chain links TRBV15 to TRBJ2-1; D not certain. The CDR3 has 17 residues. The V end was cut by 0 bases, the J end by 0 bases, with 12 bases between. Per germline, CDR1 LNHNV and CDR2 YYDKDF (reference sequence).

Details on this clone: At one of its ends the junction is not consistent with the germline gene, which may arise from a read error. The chain joins TRBV6-6 to TRBJ1-2, with 7 positions matching TRBD1. CDR3 length: 10 amino acids. The germline gives CDR1 MNHNY, CDR2 SVGAGI (reference sequence). The CDR3 loop reads CASSDDRAHF. In DNA, the CDR3 is TGTGCCAGCAGTGACGACAGGGCCCACTTC.

This chain links TRBV18 with TRBJ1-4; D call uncertain. V shed 1 base and J shed 7 bases, with 7 bases lying between them. CDR1 KGHSH and CDR2 LQKENI come from the germline V gene. This CDR3 region has 13 residues. Here the CDR3 reads CASSPRTSEKLFF. CDR3 nucleotide sequence: TGTGCCAGCTCACCACGTACCAGTGAAAAACTGTTTTTT. Full variable domain (missing parts from reference TRBV18 and TRBJ1-4): NAGVMQNPRHLVRRRGQEARLRCSPMKGHSHVYWYRQLPEEGLKFMVYLQKENIIDESGMPKERFSAEFPKEGPSILRIQQVVRGDSAAYFCASSPRTSEKLFFGSGTQLSVL.

V gene TRBV19 combines with J gene TRBJ1-3, with no clear D. Germline V CDR1 and CDR2: LNHDA, SQIVND (reference sequence). Trimming pared 7 bases from V and 2 bases from J, leaving 9 bases between. The CDR3 runs 13 residues. The CDR3 loop is CASMQRTGNTIYF. The CDR3 region has the DNA TGTGCCAGTATGCAGAGGACTGGAAACACCATATATTTT.

The chain recombines TRBV9 with TRBJ1-2; D remains ambiguous. The ends were cut back, 0 bases at V and 4 bases at J, with 10 bases in the middle. Germline assignment: CDR1 SGDLS and CDR2 YYNGEE. This CDR3 region has 14 residues. The CDR3 sequence: CASSVDQRSYGYTF. The CDR3 DNA reads TGTGCCAGCAGCGTAGATCAGCGAAGCTATGGCTACACCTTC.

V usage is TRBV9 and J usage is TRBJ2-7, with TRBD2 identical over 8 bases. Per germline, CDR1 SGDLS and CDR2 YYNGEE. There are 16 residues in the CDR3. V was pared by 5 bases and J by 5 bases, with 15 bases of the junction left unmatched. In DNA, the CDR3 is TGTGCCAGCAGACCTAAGACTAGCGACCACTCTCACGAGCAGTACGTC. Protein sequence: CASRPKTSDHSHEQYV.

The rearrangement uses TRBV5-4 and TRBJ1-2; the D gene is possibly TRBD1 (6 bases). Between the trimmed V and J ends, which lost 6 bases and 6 bases, there was a span of 18 bases. The CDR3 loop spans 14 amino acids. Germline lookup yields CDR1 SGHNT and CDR2 YYREEE (reference sequence). The CDR3 DNA reads as TGTGCCAGCAAAATCTTTGGGGGCACCCATGGCTACACCTTC. Its protein product is CASKIFGGTHGYTF.

The CDR3 sequence: CASSPGTGNQPQHF. CDR3 nucleotide sequence: TGTGCCAGCAGCCCAGGGACAGGCAATCAGCCCCAGCATTTT. The chain employs TRBV11-2 and TRBJ1-5; 7 bases line up with TRBD1. This CDR3 region has 14 residues. Unmatched junction bases numbered 3, after V lost 5 bases and J lost 2 bases. The germline CDR1 and CDR2 sequences are SGHAT and FQNNGV. The whole variable domain, remainder taken from reference TRBV11-2 and TRBJ1-5, is EAGVAQSPRYKIIEKRQSVAFWCNPISGHATLYWYQQILGQGPKLLIQFQNNGVVDDSQLPKDRFSAERLKGVDSTLKIQPAKLEDSAVYLCASSPGTGNQPQHFGDGTRLSIL.

V is TRBV4-3 and J is TRBJ2-7, with 7 bases fitting TRBD1. Germline V gene lookup returns CDR1 LGHNA and CDR2 YSLEER. Trimming cost V 0 bases and J 1 base; bases outside gene matches: 12. The CDR3 is 18 residues long. The CDR3 is CASSQDLHATGISYEQYF. In nucleotides, the CDR3 is TGCGCCAGCAGCCAAGACCTGCATGCGACAGGGATATCCTACGAGCAGTACTTC.

This clone was counted a single time. The chain has TRBV6-5 and TRBJ2-1, with 8 bases matching TRBD2. There are 15 residues in the CDR3. With V trimmed by 4 bases and J by 6 bases, 8 bases remained unmatched. Germline-derived CDR1 and CDR2 are MNHEY and SVGAGI. Here the CDR3 reads CASSSSGGWGNEQFF. The CDR3 DNA is TGTGCCAGCAGTTCGAGCGGGGGCTGGGGCAATGAGCAGTTCTTC.

The chain links TRBV11-2 to TRBJ1-3; a weak D match, TRBD1 (5 bases). The CDR3 has 15 amino acids. Germline CDR1 SGHAT, CDR2 FQNNGV. V lost 1 base and J 0 bases, leaving 7 bases between the germline ends. The CDR3 sequence: CASSLGQSSGNTIYF. The CDR3 DNA is TGTGCCAGCAGCTTAGGACAGAGCTCTGGAAACACCATATATTTT.

The DNA of the CDR3 is TGTGCCAGCAAACTCCAGGGGCCCGGGGAGCTGTTTTTT. Translation: CASKLQGPGELFF. The V and J genes are TRBV27 and TRBJ2-2; maybe TRBD1 (6 bases). V was clipped by 7 bases and J by 6 bases, with 12 bases between them. This CDR3 has 13 residues. Germline V CDR1 and CDR2: MNHEY, SMNVEV (reference sequence).

The rearrangement joins TRBV7-9 to TRBJ2-1; 12 bases are shared with TRBD2. This CDR3 is 16 amino acids long. V was pared by 4 bases and J by 3 bases, with 4 bases of the junction left unmatched. From germline, CDR1 is SEHNR and CDR2 FQNEAQ (reference sequence). In nucleotides, the CDR3 is TGTGCCAGCAGCTCCAGACTAGCGGGAGACTACAATGAGCAGTTCTTC. It encodes CASSSRLAGDYNEQFF.

This clone came up once. The V and J genes are TRBV9 and TRBJ2-5; 10 bases line up with TRBD2. The CDR3 has 18 residues. The V and J ends lost 2 bases and 4 bases, in that order; junction bases with no gene match: 14. Germline values: CDR1 SGDLS, CDR2 YYNGEE. DNA of the CDR3: TGTGCCAGCAGCGTCTCCCCTTGGACTAGCGGTGGGGGAGAGACCCAGTACTTC. Encoded protein: CASSVSPWTSGGGETQYF.

In DNA form, the CDR3 reads TGTGCCAGCGAGGGACAGGGGGAGAGCGGGGTCTACAATGAGCAGTTCTTC. It yields the protein CASEGQGESGVYNEQFF. The chain couples TRBV2 to TRBJ2-1, with TRBD1 matching over 11 bases. The CDR3 consists of 17 residues. In germline, CDR1 is SNHLY, CDR2 FYNNEI. Trimming at V came to 8 bases and at J to 3 bases, leaving 12 bases not matched to a gene.

The V call is TRBV11-2, the J call TRBJ2-7; no clear D gene. V shed 3 bases and J shed 7 bases, with 13 bases lying between them. Germline values: CDR1 SGHAT, CDR2 FQNNGV. The CDR3 is 13 residues long. The CDR3 here is CASSFDPPGEQYV. CDR3 nucleotides: TGTGCCAGCAGCTTCGACCCCCCGGGTGAGCAGTACGTC.

This clone was seen a single time. The rearrangement links TRBV28 to TRBJ2-1, with D tentatively TRBD2 (5 bases). The CDR3 contains 13 residues. Germline CDR1 reads MDHEN; CDR2 reads SYDVKM. The germline V and J ends were trimmed by 6 bases and 2 bases, with 8 bases remaining between them. The CDR3: CASSSGTYNEQFF. The DNA for the CDR3 is TGTGCCAGCAGCTCCGGGACCTACAATGAGCAGTTCTTC.

The chain joins TRBV2 to TRBJ1-1, with D possibly TRBD1 on 5 matching bases. The CDR3 length is 14 residues. V shed 7 bases and J shed 0 bases, with 12 bases lying between them. The germline gives CDR1 SNHLY, CDR2 FYNNEI. The CDR3 loop reads CASKDSLMNTEAFF. CDR3 DNA: TGTGCCAGCAAAGACAGTCTCATGAACACTGAAGCTTTCTTT.

The V call is TRBV13, the J call TRBJ2-7; 10 nucleotides align to TRBD2. The CDR3 is 15 amino acids. CDR1 and CDR2 from the germline V gene are PRHDT and FYEKMQ (reference sequence). V shed 5 bases, J shed 7 bases, and the junction held 11 bases outside the gene matches. This CDR3 reads CASSPSGSTPREQYF. The DNA for the CDR3 is TGTGCCAGCAGCCCTAGCGGGAGCACCCCTCGTGAGCAGTACTTC.

In this sample, this clone turned up a few times. V usage is TRBV6-6 and J usage is TRBJ2-3, with 8 bases matching TRBD2. Per the germline V gene, CDR1 is MNHNY and CDR2 is SVGAGI (reference sequence). The CDR3 consists of 14 residues. The V gene end was trimmed by 0 bases and the J gene end by 12 bases; junction bases not matched to a gene: 8. The CDR3 DNA is TGTGCCAGCAGTTACTCTTTCGGTAGCGGGGTCCAGTATTTT. The encoded protein is CASSYSFGSGVQYF.

This chain joins TRBV27 and TRBJ2-5; tentatively, D is TRBD2 (5 bases). The J call is doubtful: the DNA matches TRBJ2-7 better. CDR1 and CDR2 from the germline V gene are MNHEY and SMNVEV (reference sequence). The CDR3 covers 14 residues. CDR3 sequence (DNA): TGTGCCAGCACACCCACGACTACCTACTACGAGCAGTACTTC. This translates into CASTPTTTYYEQYF.

The chain is built from TRBV2 and TRBJ1-2; maybe TRBD1 (6 bases). Germline CDR1 is SNHLY and CDR2 is FYNNEI. The CDR3 is 15 amino acids. Deletions cut 0 bases from V and 5 bases from J, with 13 bases between. CDR3 bases: TGTGCCAGCAGTGAAGCAGTCAGGGGTCGTTATGGCTACACCTTC. This gives the protein CASSEAVRGRYGYTF.

The chain has TRBV27 and TRBJ2-2; 8 nucleotides align to TRBD2. Germline-derived CDR1 and CDR2 are MNHEY and SMNVEV (reference sequence). This CDR3 region has 17 residues. V was clipped by 2 bases and J by 4 bases; unmatched bases: 9. CDR3 region: CASSLVSGVDGTGELFF. The CDR3 DNA is TGTGCCAGCAGTTTAGTTAGCGGGGTAGATGGCACCGGGGAGCTGTTTTTT.